These T cell receptor beta chains were read from a single sample in a study of blood T cell repertoires in COVID-19. Clones were read by immunoSEQ multiplex PCR, and TCRdb kept only the in-frame ones, dropping some. The repertoire holds roughly 150,000 clones, with around 84% as singletons. Sequencing was done on a sample of peripheral blood. Receptor source: a woman older than 75 with acute or convalescent COVID-19. CDR3s include the opening cysteine and the closing phenylalanine or tryptophan. The order of the fields is D gene, CDR3 length, J gene, clone size, V gene, CDR3 DNA, CDR3 protein. D genes are given only for firm matches. The size field is filled for only some rows; it gives once, few, many or a size class.

>.|16|TRBJ2-7|.|TRBV5-4
TGTGCCAGCAGGGGACTAACGGGACAGGTTTCGTACGAGCAGTACTTC
CASRGLTGQVSYEQYF
>TRBD1|14|TRBJ1-1|.|TRBV6-5
TGTGCCAGCAGTTCCCAGGGGGCGAACACTGAAGCTTTCTTT
CASSSQGANTEAFF
>.|13|TRBJ1-5|few|TRBV18
TGTGCCAGCTCACGGGGAGAAAGTCAGCCCCAGCATTTT
CASSRGESQPQHF
>.|16|TRBJ2-2|.|TRBV24-1
TGTGCCACCAGTGATAGATTAAACAGGGACACCGGGGAGCTGTTTTTT
CATSDRLNRDTGELFF
>.|14|TRBJ1-5|.|TRBV28
TGTGCCAGCCAGACACTTTATAGCAATCAGCCCCAGCATTTT
CASQTLYSNQPQHF
>.|15|TRBJ2-7|.|TRBV6-1
TGTGCCAGCAGTGACATGGGCGACAGTAACTACGAGCAGTACTTC
CASSDMGDSNYEQYF
>.|15|TRBJ1-3|few|TRBV2
TGTGCCAGCAGTGAAGCGCGGTCCTGGGGAAACACCATATATTTT
CASSEARSWGNTIYF
>TRBD2|17|TRBJ2-1|.|TRBV5-5
TGTGCCAGCAGCAAGCTCGGGACTAGCGGCGTGGTAAATGAGCAGTTCTTC
CASSKLGTSGVVNEQFF
>.|17|TRBJ1-5|.|TRBV18
TGTGCCAGCTCACCACCGTGGGCTAAGGGGGGCAATCAGCCCCAGCATTTT
CASSPPWAKGGNQPQHF
>TRBD1|16|TRBJ2-3|.|TRBV3-1/TRBV3-2
TGTGCCAGCAGCCGAGGGACAGGGGGTAGGACAGATACGCAGTATTTT
CASSRGTGGRTDTQYF
>TRBD2|15|TRBJ2-1|.|TRBV3-1/TRBV3-2
TGTGCCAGCAGCCAAGGAGCGGGGACTTACAATGAGCAGTTCTTC
CASSQGAGTYNEQFF
>.|16|TRBJ2-1|once|TRBV10-1
TGCGCCAGCCCACCGGAAAAAAACGGGGACACCAATGAGCAGTTCTTC
CASPPEKNGDTNEQFF
>.|12|TRBJ2-1|.|TRBV7-3
TGTGCCAGCAGCACGGGACTCAATGAGCAGTTCTTC
CASSTGLNEQFF
>TRBD1|13|TRBJ1-3|.|TRBV19
TGTGCCAGCCACAGGGGACCTGGAAACACCATATATTTT
CASHRGPGNTIYF
>.|13|TRBJ2-1|.|TRBV12-5
TGTGCTAGTGGTTTGGCCGGCGGCAATGAGCAGTTCTTC
CASGLAGGNEQFF
>.|12|TRBJ1-1|.|TRBV28
TGTGCCAGCAGTTTGATGGGCATTAAAGCTTTCTTT
CASSLMGIKAFF
>TRBD1|15|TRBJ1-5|.|TRBV7-8
TGTGCCAGCAGCCTCGGGACAGGGCTTAATCAGCCCCAGCATTTT
CASSLGTGLNQPQHF
>.|12|TRBJ1-1|.|TRBV10-1
TGCGCCAGCATCGAGCGGAACACTGAAGCTTTCTTT
CASIERNTEAFF
>TRBD1|14|TRBJ2-6|.|TRBV5-1
TGCGCCAGCAGCCCTGGACAGGGTTTGGACGTCCTGACTTTC
CASSPGQGLDVLTF
>.|13|TRBJ1-3|few|TRBV15
TGTGCCACCAGCGCGACAGATGGAAACACCATATATTTT
CATSATDGNTIYF
>.|14|TRBJ2-3|once|TRBV7-3
TGTGCCAGCAGTGCGGGGGCCCACACAGATACGCAGTATTTT
CASSAGAHTDTQYF
>.|14|TRBJ2-5|.|TRBV11-1
TGTGCCAGCAGCTTACTCGGGAGAAAAGAGACCCAGTACTTC
CASSLLGRKETQYF
>.|14|TRBJ2-2|.|TRBV19
TGTGCCAGTAGTATAATCAGGGCGACCGGGGAGCTGTTTTTT
CASSIIRATGELFF
>.|17|TRBJ1-6|few|TRBV3-1/TRBV3-2
TGTGCCAGCAGCCAAGGTTCGACACGCCGGCTGAATTCACCCCTCCACTTT
CASSQGSTRRLNSPLHF
>TRBD2|12|TRBJ2-1|.|TRBV10-3
TGTGCCATCAGTTTGACTAGCGATGAGCAGTTCTTC
CAISLTSDEQFF
>TRBD2|14|TRBJ2-7|.|TRBV6-5
TGTGCCAGCAGTTCAGGCCTTACTAGCGCCGAGCAGTACTTC
CASSSGLTSAEQYF
>.|15|TRBJ1-5|.|TRBV30
TGTGCCTGGAGTATTACAGGGCAGGGATTTCAGCCCCAGCATTTT
CAWSITGQGFQPQHF
>.|16|TRBJ1-5|.|TRBV7-8
TGTGCCAGCAGCCACCAACTCGGGGTAAGGTCTCAGCCCCAGCATTTT
CASSHQLGVRSQPQHF
>TRBD1|12|TRBJ1-1|.|TRBV5-1
TGCGCCAGCAGCCTACAGGGGACTGAAGCTTTCTTT
CASSLQGTEAFF
>TRBD1|15|TRBJ1-6|.|TRBV9
TGTGCCAGCAGCGTAGTAGCGACAGGGGGTTCACCCCTCCACTTT
CASSVVATGGSPLHF
>TRBD1|14|TRBJ1-4|.|TRBV30
TGTGCCTGGTCCAAACAGGGGGCGGGTGAAAAACTGTTTTTT
CAWSKQGAGEKLFF
>.|16|TRBJ2-7|.|TRBV7-9
TGTGCCAGCAGCTTAGTCTCCGGCGAGGGGGGGTACGAGCAGTACTTC
CASSLVSGEGGYEQYF
>TRBD2|17|TRBJ2-1|.|TRBV18
TGTGCCAGCTCACGCGCTAGCGGGGGGTCTTCCTACAATGAGCAGTTCTTC
CASSRASGGSSYNEQFF
>.|14|TRBJ2-3|.|TRBV27
TGTGCCAGCAGTAGGCAGGGGAGCACAGATACGCAGTATTTT
CASSRQGSTDTQYF
>.|13|TRBJ1-2|.|TRBV19
TGTGCTGTACATACGGGGGCTAACTATGGCTACACCTTC
CAVHTGANYGYTF
>.|14|TRBJ2-2|.|TRBV4-3
TGCGCCAGCAGCCAAATCAGGAACACCGGGGAGCTGTTTTTT
CASSQIRNTGELFF
>TRBD2|14|TRBJ2-2|.|TRBV7-2
TGTGCCAGCAGCTTAGCCAGCGGGGGCGGGGAGCTGTTTTTT
CASSLASGGGELFF
>TRBD2|16|TRBJ2-7|.|TRBV18
TGTGCCAGCTCACCCCAGTTAGGGACTAGTAGATTACAGCAGTACTTC
CASSPQLGTSRLQQYF
>.|11|TRBJ2-7|.|TRBV3-1/TRBV3-2
TGTGCCAGCAGCCCAGGGGCCGAGCAGTACTTC
CASSPGAEQYF
>TRBD2|16|TRBJ2-3|.|TRBV7-3
TGTGCCAGCAGCTTAACGAGCGGGGGACTCACAGATACGCAGTATTTT
CASSLTSGGLTDTQYF
>TRBD1|16|TRBJ1-5|.|TRBV6-5
TGTGCCAGCAGTTACTCCGGGACAGGGGGTAATCAGCCCCAGCATTTT
CASSYSGTGGNQPQHF
>TRBD1|16|TRBJ1-4|.|TRBV15
TGTGCCACCAGCAGAGATCAGGGGCAGGGGGATGAAAAACTGTTTTTT
CATSRDQGQGDEKLFF
>.|14|TRBJ1-1|.|TRBV5-1
TGCGCCAGCAGCTTACAACAGGTGAACACTGAAGCTTTCTTT
CASSLQQVNTEAFF
>.|16|TRBJ1-1|.|TRBV18
TGTGCCAGCTCACCGTTAGGGGGTCTGATGAACACTGAAGCTTTCTTT
CASSPLGGLMNTEAFF
>.|11|TRBJ2-5|.|TRBV18
TGTGCCAGCTCTCCTCAAGAGACCCAGTACTTC
CASSPQETQYF
>.|15|TRBJ2-1|.|TRBV7-9
TGTGCCAGCAGGGGTAGCGGAACCTCCTACAATGAGCAGTTCTTC
CASRGSGTSYNEQFF
>.|14|TRBJ2-5|.|TRBV3-1/TRBV3-2
TGTGCCAGCAAACCGGGACTGAGGGGAGAGACCCAGTACTTC
CASKPGLRGETQYF
>TRBD2|16|TRBJ2-3|once|TRBV7-9
TGTGCCAGCAGCTTAACTAGCGGGAGGGCCGGAGATACGCAGTATTTT
CASSLTSGRAGDTQYF
>.|13|TRBJ2-7|.|TRBV3-1/TRBV3-2
TGTGCCAGCAGCCAAGTCCAGCGCGGAGAGCAGTACTTC
CASSQVQRGEQYF
>.|15|TRBJ2-5|.|TRBV19
TGTGCCAGTAGTCCCGGACTCGGGGAGGTGGAGACCCAGTACTTC
CASSPGLGEVETQYF
>TRBD1|13|TRBJ2-1|.|TRBV6-5
TGTGCCAGCGGCCGGGACAGGGACAATGAGCAGTTCTTC
CASGRDRDNEQFF
>.|15|TRBJ1-1|.|TRBV11-1
TGTGCCAGCAGCTTTAACTGGGGGCGCTTCAGTGAAGCTTTCTTT
CASSFNWGRFSEAFF
>.|13|TRBJ2-5|once|TRBV6-5
TGTGCCACCTCCGAGGGGGTACGGGAGACCCAGTACTTC
CATSEGVRETQYF
>.|13|TRBJ2-7|.|TRBV19
TGTGCCAGTAGCCAGGGGCTTTTCTCCGAGCAGTACTTC
CASSQGLFSEQYF